This paragraph reports one T cell receptor beta chain. This receptor's antigen is unknown. There are no base qualities to consult, and no much larger clone falls within one base. In light of the paper, this sample's time point label describes: week 35, safety follow-up. Each vaccine dose, consisting of 300 ug of a 20-mer mutant IDH1 peptide in Montanide, was administered subcutaneously with topical imiquimod. Eight vaccinations were administered to patients in weeks 1, 3, 5, 7, 11, 15, 19 and 23, corresponding to visits V03 through V10. All donors had newly diagnosed IDH1-mutant astrocytomas of WHO grade 3 or 4 that showed loss of nuclear ATRX. The samples were drawn from NOA16, a multicentre, single-arm, open-label phase I trial in Germany that tested a mutant IDH1 peptide vaccine in humans for the first time. Genomic DNA for TCRB sequencing was extracted from EDTA blood using the DNeasy Blood and Tissue Kit.

This specimen belongs to a study of a mutant IDH1 vaccine in newly diagnosed glioma (dated by TCRdb to the early 2020s). With regard to the full study: Vaccination started 4-6 weeks after radiotherapy alone, or was given together with temozolomide cycles in the groups whose treatment included chemotherapy. Of the roughly 30 treated patients, approximately 62% were male and approximately 40% were female, and the mean age was approximately 41 years. Before enrollment, most patients had been given radiochemotherapy with temozolomide as standard therapy, while the rest had received either radiotherapy alone or temozolomide alone. The week-35 safety follow-up was designated visit V12, and the week-47 end of study was designated visit V13. Peripheral blood was collected at six visits: V03 (baseline), V05, V07, V10, V12 and V13. Longitudinal TCRB deep sequencing was done for 25 treated patients, wherever samples were available for exploratory analyses.

Libraries came from the immunoSEQ multiplex PCR assay. The hsTCRB Kit was used according to the manufacturer's protocol to amplify rearranged TCR beta chain sequences. TCRB libraries were sequenced on an Illumina MiSeq. The authors' analysis ran thus. The kit vendor's proprietary platform handled demultiplexing, trimming and gene mapping. What TCRdb holds here is the immuneACCESS table cut down to in-frame rearrangements. Part of the clones is not present; checked against another copy, under half of the missing clones reflect an unresolved V gene, and the others are unexplained. The DNA gave D and trimming, while V, J and clone size come from that table. In this sample the table shows 60,000 to 75,000 clones, 70% to 90% of which occur a single time. 1.5% to 2.5% of the sample belongs to the ten largest clones. Paper-wide results and their limitations: Pseudoprogression appeared unrelated to alterations in the top peripheral T cell clonotypes detected by TCRB sequencing. PBMC samples for TCRB deep sequencing were selected based on availability. Immune responses induced by the vaccine were seen in around 94% of patients across multiple MHC alleles. The authors noted that analyses of patient blood samples could not be reproduced because of sample limitations.

The source material was PBMCs, sampled from a glioma patient whose treatment included an IDH1 peptide vaccine. The TCR originated in a man aged 30-40 years with glioma.

The CDR3 in this case is CASSPLGIREQYF. The nucleotide sequence is TGTGCCAGCAGTCCCCTAGGTATTCGAGAGCAGTACTTC. The V gene is TRBV2 and the J gene is TRBJ2-7; there is no confident call for the D gene. The V end loses 5 bases and the J end loses 7 bases, and a stretch of 15 bases separates them. Reading from cysteine to phenylalanine, the CDR3 counts 13 amino acids. The DNA shown is the 39-base CDR3, in frame from base 1. Based on the germline V gene, the CDR1 and CDR2 sequences are SNHLY and FYNNEI.